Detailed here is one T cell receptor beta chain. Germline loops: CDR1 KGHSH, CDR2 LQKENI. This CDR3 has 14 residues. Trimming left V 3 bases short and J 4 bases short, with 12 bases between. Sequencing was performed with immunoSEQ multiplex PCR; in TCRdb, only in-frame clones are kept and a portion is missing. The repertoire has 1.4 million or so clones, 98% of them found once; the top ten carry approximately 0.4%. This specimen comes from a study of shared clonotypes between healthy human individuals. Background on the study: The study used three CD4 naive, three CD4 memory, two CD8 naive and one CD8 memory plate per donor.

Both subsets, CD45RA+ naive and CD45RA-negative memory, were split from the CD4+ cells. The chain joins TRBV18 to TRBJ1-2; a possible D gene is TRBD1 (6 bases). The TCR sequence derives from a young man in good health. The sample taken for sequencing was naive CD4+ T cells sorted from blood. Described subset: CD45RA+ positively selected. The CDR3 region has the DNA TGTGCCAGCTCACCGGGGGCAGCTCTCTATGGCTACACCTTC. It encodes CASSPGAALYGYTF.